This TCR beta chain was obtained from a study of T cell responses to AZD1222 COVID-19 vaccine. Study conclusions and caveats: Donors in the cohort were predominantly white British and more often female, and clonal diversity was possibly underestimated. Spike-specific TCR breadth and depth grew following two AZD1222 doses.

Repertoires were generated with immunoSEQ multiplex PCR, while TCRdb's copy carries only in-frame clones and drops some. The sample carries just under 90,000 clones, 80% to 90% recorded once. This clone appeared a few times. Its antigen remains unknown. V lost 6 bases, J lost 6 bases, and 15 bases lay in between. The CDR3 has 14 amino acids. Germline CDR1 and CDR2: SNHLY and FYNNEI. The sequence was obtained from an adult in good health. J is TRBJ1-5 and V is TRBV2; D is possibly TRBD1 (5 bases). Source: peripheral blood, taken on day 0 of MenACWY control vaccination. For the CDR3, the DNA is TGTGCCAGCAGGGGGACTTCCGGACGTCAGCCCCAGCATTTT. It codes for CASRGTSGRQPQHF.